This TCR beta chain emerged from a study of T-cell reconstitution after alpha-beta-depleted transplantation in children. This clonotype was observed a handful of times. This sample's TCRbeta library carried unique molecular identifier barcodes. TCRdb re-called the PCR reads through MiXCR, storing one row per CDR3 protein. The table includes nearly 550,000 distinct CDR3 sequences, about 18% detected once. Germline V gives CDR1 SGHDT, CDR2 YYEEEE. J lost 4 bases, V lost 5 bases, and 11 bases had no gene match. The CDR3 is made up of 17 amino acids. This TCR derives from a human donor who donated a stem cell graft to a child with acute lymphoblastic leukemia. The genes are TRBV5-6 and TRBJ2-3, with 12 bases fitting TRBD2. This specimen was PBMCs from the stem cell graft donor, taken from the stem cell graft. The CDR3 loop reads CASSRKTSGRYSDTQYF. Written as DNA, the CDR3 is TGTGCCAGCAGTCGAAAAACTAGCGGGAGGTACTCAGATACGCAGTATTTT.